This TCR beta chain was recovered during a study of blood T cell repertoires in COVID-19 (dated by TCRdb to 2019 to 2021). Concerning the study at large: Samples from collaborators originated in the United States, Italy and Spain and spanned both the acute and convalescent phases of COVID-19. The dataset comprised deeply sampled blood TCRbeta repertoires from subjects exposed to, actively infected with, or recovered from COVID-19. Where available, HLA class I and class II types were obtained from metadata supplied by the sample provider rather than from assay-based typing. The samples were drawn from two sources: the first 160 participants of the ongoing ImmuneRACE study, and approximately 1,300 subjects contributed by 6 global collaborators. The repertoires were made available in a free public database intended to serve as a resource for research on the immune response to SARS-CoV-2. The material from the prospective study consisted of cDNA or gDNA derived from T cells, B-cell-depleted T cells, or PBMCs. Sample metadata almost always included a de-identified subject ID, COVID-19 status, age in years and sex. Broad study findings and their caveats: Clinical and demographic metadata were provided uncurated, with the amount varying by source and participant.

V is trimmed back by 7 bases and J by 6 bases, and the junction contains 9 bases that no gene match accounts for. The CDR3 spans 15 residues, from the cysteine through the phenylalanine. The only DNA kept is the CDR3, 45 bases in frame from the first base. Sequences MDHEN (CDR1) and SYDVKM (CDR2) are obtained from the germline V gene. Participants in the prospective study were enrolled through a virtual design, were aged 18 to 89 years, and lived in 24 United States geographic areas. In the prospective study, participants were assigned to cohorts based on the clinical history participants reported in a screening survey and a study questionnaire. For ImmuneRACE Cohort 3, a participant was defined as recovered based on two consecutive negative NP/OP PCR tests, clearance by a healthcare professional, or resolution of symptoms. In the prospective study, whole blood, serum and a nasopharyngeal or oropharyngeal swab were collected from each participant by mobile phlebotomists. Participants in the prospective study had the option to provide additional blood draws and questionnaires over a roughly 2-month period. Before DNA extraction, prospective study blood samples were shipped either frozen or at room temperature.

Concerning this clone itself: What antigen it recognizes has not been identified. No base qualities exist here, and no much larger clone lies one base off it.

TCRbeta CDR3 regions were amplified from genomic DNA using the immunoSEQ Assay, a bias-controlled multiplex PCR. In the paper's pipeline: Within the assay, amplification of reference gene primers was used to estimate how many nucleated cells each sample contained. To quantify the absolute abundance of each unique TCRbeta CDR3 rearrangement, sequence reads were collapsed and filtered. Productive Simpson clonality was computed per sample as the square root of Simpson's diversity index over productive rearrangements. Imported from immuneACCESS, the table was reduced by TCRdb to in-frame sequences with V and J called. These copies leave out some clones; in studies compared against another copy, an unresolved V gene accounts for under half, and the cause of the remainder is not known. V, J and clone size are those of that table, while D and trimming were read from the DNA. For this sample there are around 180,000 clones; approximately 80% appear just once. Over 9.5% of the sample goes to the ten largest clones.

Sequencing input: PBMCs or T cells enriched from blood (not recorded which). The source of this sequence is a man aged 45-65 years who had recovered from COVID-19. The rearranged chain carries TRBV28 and TRBJ1-2; the junction holds 12 bases that match TRBD1. At the DNA level, the sequence is TGTGCCAGCATGTTAGCCGGGACAGGGGGCGATGGCTACACCTTC. The encoded protein is CASMLAGTGGDGYTF.